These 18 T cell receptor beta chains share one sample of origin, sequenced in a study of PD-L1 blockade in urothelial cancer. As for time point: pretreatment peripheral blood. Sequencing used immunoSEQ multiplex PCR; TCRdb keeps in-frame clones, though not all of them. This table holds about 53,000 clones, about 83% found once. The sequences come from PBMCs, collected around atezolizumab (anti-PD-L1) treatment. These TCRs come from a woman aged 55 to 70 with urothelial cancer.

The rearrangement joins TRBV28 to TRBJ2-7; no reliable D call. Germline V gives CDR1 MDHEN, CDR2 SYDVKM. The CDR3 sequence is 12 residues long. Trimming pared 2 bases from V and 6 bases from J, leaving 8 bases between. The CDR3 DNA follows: TGTGCCAGCAGTTTACCGGGTCCCGAGCAGTACTTC. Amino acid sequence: CASSLPGPEQYF.

CDR3 nucleotide sequence: TGTGCCAGCAGTCGACAGGGGAGGGTCTACGAGCAGTACTTC. Translating gives CASSRQGRVYEQYF. V and J are TRBV2 and TRBJ2-7; D perhaps matches TRBD1 (8 bases). This CDR3 is built from 14 residues. Looked up from germline, CDR1 is SNHLY and CDR2 is FYNNEI. Trimming stripped 5 bases from V and 3 bases from J, with 14 bases between.

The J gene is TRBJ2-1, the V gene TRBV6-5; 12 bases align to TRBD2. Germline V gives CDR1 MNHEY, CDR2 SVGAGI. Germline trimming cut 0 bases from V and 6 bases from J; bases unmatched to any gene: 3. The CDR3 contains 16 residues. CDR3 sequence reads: CASSYSTSGGTNEQFF. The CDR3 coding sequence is TGTGCCAGCAGTTACTCAACTAGCGGGGGGACCAATGAGCAGTTCTTC.

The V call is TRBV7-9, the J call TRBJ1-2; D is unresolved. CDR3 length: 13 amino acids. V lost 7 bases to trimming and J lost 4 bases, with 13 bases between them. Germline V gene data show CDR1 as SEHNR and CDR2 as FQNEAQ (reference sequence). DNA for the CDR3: TGTGCCAGCACCGTAGACAACCTCTATGGCTACACCTTC. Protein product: CASTVDNLYGYTF.

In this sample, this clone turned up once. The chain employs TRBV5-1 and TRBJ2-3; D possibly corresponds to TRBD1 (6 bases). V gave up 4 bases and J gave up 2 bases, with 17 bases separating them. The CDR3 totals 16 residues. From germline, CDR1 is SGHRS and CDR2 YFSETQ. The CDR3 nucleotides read TGCGCCAGCAGCCCCCAGCGGACAGCTTCCACAGATACGCAGTATTTT. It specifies CASSPQRTASTDTQYF.

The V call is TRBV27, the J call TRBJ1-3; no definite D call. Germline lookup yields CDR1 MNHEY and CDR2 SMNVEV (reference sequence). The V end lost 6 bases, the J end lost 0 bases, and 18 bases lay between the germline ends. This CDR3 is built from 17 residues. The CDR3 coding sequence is TGTGCCAGCAGCCCACCGTCCCTACACAGCTCTGGAAACACCATATATTTT. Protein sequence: CASSPPSLHSSGNTIYF.

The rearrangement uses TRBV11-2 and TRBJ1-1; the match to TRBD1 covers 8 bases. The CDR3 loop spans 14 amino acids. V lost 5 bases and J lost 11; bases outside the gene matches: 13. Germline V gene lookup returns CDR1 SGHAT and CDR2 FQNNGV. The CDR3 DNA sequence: TGTGCCAGCAGCGCTCGGGACAGGTCAAGAGATGCTTTCTTT. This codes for CASSARDRSRDAFF.

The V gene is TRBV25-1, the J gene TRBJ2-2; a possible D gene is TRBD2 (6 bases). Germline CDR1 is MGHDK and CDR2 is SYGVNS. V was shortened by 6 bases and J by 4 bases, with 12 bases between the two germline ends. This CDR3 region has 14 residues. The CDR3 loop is CASRQAGFTGELFF. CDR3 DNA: TGTGCCAGCAGGCAGGCGGGATTCACCGGGGAGCTGTTTTTT.

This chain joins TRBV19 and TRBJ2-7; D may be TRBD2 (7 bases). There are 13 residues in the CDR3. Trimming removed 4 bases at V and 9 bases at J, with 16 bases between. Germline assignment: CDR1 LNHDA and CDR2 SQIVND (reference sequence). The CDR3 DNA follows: TGTGCCAGTAGTAGCGGGGGCGCTTTGGGGCAGTACTTC. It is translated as CASSSGGALGQYF.

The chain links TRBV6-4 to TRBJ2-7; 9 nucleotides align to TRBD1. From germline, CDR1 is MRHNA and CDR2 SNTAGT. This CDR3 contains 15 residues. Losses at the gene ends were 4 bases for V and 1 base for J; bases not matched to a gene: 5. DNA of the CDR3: TGTGCCAGCAGTGGAGAAGGGACAGGGTCCTACGAGCAGTACTTC. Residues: CASSGEGTGSYEQYF.

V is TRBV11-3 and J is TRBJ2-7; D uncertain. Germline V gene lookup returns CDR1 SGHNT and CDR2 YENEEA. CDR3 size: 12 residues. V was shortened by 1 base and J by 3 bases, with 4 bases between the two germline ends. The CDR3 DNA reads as TGTGCCAGCAGCTTAGCCCTCTACGAGCAGTACTTC. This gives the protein CASSLALYEQYF.

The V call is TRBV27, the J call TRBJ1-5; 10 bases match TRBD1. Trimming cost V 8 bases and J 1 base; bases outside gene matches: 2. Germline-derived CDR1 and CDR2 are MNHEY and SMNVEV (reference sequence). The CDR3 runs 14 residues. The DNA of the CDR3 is TGTGCCAGCCGGGACAGGGGAAGCAATCAGCCCCAGCATTTT. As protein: CASRDRGSNQPQHF.

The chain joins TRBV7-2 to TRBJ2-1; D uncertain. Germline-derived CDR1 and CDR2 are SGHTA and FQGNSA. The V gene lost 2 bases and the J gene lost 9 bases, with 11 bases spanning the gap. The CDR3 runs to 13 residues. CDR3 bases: TGTGCCAGCAGCTTAACCCCTAGAGGTGAGCAGTTCTTC. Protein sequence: CASSLTPRGEQFF.

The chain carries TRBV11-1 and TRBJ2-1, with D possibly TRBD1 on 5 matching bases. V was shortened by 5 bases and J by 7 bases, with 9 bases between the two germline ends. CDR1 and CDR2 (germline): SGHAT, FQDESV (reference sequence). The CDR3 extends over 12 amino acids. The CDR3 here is CASSQQANEQFF. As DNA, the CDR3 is TGTGCCAGCAGCCAACAGGCAAATGAGCAGTTCTTC.

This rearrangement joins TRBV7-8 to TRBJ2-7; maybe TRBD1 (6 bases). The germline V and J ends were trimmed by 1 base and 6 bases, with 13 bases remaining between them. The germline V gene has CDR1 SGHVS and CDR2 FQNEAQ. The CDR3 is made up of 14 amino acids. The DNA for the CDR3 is TGTGCCAGCAGCTTAGAGGGCCCAGGGGCCGAGCAGTACTTC. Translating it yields CASSLEGPGAEQYF.

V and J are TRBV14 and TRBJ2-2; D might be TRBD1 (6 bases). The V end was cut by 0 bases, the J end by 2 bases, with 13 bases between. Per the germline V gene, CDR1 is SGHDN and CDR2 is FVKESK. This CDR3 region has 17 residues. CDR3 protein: CASSQEWGRFNTGELFF. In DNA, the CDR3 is TGTGCCAGCAGCCAAGAGTGGGGGCGTTTCAACACCGGGGAGCTGTTTTTT.

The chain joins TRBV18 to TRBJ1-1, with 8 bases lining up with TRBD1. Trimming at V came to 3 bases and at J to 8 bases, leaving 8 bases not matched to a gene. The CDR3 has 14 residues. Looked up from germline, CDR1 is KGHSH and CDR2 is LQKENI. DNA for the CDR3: TGTGCCAGCTCACCCATGATAGGACAGGGCGAAGCTTTCTTT. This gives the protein CASSPMIGQGEAFF.

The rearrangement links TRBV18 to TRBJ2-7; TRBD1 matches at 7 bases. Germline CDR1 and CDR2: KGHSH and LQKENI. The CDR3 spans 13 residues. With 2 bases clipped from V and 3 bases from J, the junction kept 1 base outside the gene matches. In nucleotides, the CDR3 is TGTGCCAGCTCACCAGGACAGGACTACGAGCAGTACTTC. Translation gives CASSPGQDYEQYF.